A selection of T cell receptor beta chains follows, all from one sample in a study of post-analysis software for immune sequencing data. TCRdb reprocessed the PCR reads via MiXCR and lists one record per CDR3 protein. The table records approximately 350,000 distinct CDR3 sequences, 30% to 45% of them present only once. Source material: blood. The source of these receptors is a girl aged 10 to 17 with multiple sclerosis. Both conserved end residues are part of each CDR3. The D gene is left open where the match is weak. Clone size appears in some rows only: once, few, many, or a class for an expanded clone.

j_call | d_call | clone_size | v_call | cdr3_nt | cdr3_aa
TRBJ1-5 | NA | NA | TRBV7-9 | TGTGCCGGCAGCTTAGCCACAGGTGGCCTCAATCAGCCCCAGCATTTT | CAGSLATGGLNQPQHF
TRBJ2-7 | NA | few | TRBV6-1 | TGTGCCAGCAGTCGGCAGGACAGCGCTCACCCCTACGAGCAGTACTTC | CASSRQDSAHPYEQYF
TRBJ2-3 | NA | NA | TRBV27 | TGTGCCAGCAGTTTAGGCAGGGTCAACACAGATACGCAGTATTTT | CASSLGRVNTDTQYF
TRBJ2-3 | NA | NA | TRBV27 | TGTGCCAGCAGTTGGGCTGGGGGCTTTAGCACAGATACGCAGTATTTT | CASSWAGGFSTDTQYF
TRBJ1-1 | TRBD1 | NA | TRBV6-1 | TGTGCCAGCAGGCCGACAGGGGTGGACACTGAAGCTTTCTTT | CASRPTGVDTEAFF
TRBJ2-3 | NA | NA | TRBV27 | TGTGCCAGCAGTTTATGGGGAGGGGGCCTCACAGATACGCAGTATTTT | CASSLWGGGLTDTQYF
TRBJ2-5 | NA | few | TRBV12-3/TRBV12-4 | TGTGCCAGCAGCCCATCTACTGAGACCCAGTACTTC | CASSPSTETQYF
TRBJ1-6 | NA | NA | TRBV7-2 | TGTGCCAGCAGCTTACGCCCGGGAGTCACTAATTCACCCCTCCACTTT | CASSLRPGVTNSPLHF
TRBJ2-1 | TRBD2 | few | TRBV7-9 | TGTGCCAGCAGCTTGACTAGCGGGGGGGCCCGGGAGCAGTTCTTC | CASSLTSGGAREQFF
TRBJ2-7 | TRBD2 | NA | TRBV12-3/TRBV12-4 | TGTGCCAGCCGGGGGGTCTTACCGGAGCAGTACTTC | CASRGVLPEQYF
TRBJ1-5 | NA | NA | TRBV3-1 | TGTGCCAGCAGCCAGCGAGGGCGCAATCAGCCCCAGCATTTT | CASSQRGRNQPQHF
TRBJ2-1 | TRBD2 | few | TRBV7-9 | TGTGCCAGCAGCTTACCGGGAGCGGGGGAGTACAATGAGCAGTTCTTC | CASSLPGAGEYNEQFF
TRBJ2-3 | NA | NA | TRBV4-3 | TGCGCCAGCAGCCAAGAAAATCTAGCGAACACAGATACGCAGTATTTT | CASSQENLANTDTQYF
TRBJ2-1 | NA | NA | TRBV7-3 | TGTGCCAGCAGCTTAGACCCCAGGGAGAAGCAGTTCTTC | CASSLDPREKQFF
TRBJ2-1 | TRBD2 | few | TRBV5-1 | TGCGCCAGCAGCACTTTAGCGGGGGGAATCGGAGATGAGCAGTTCTTC | CASSTLAGGIGDEQFF
TRBJ2-7 | NA | few | TRBV6-5 | TGTGCCAGCAGTTACTCAGGGGACGCAGAGGCCTACGAGCAGTACTTC | CASSYSGDAEAYEQYF
TRBJ2-7 | NA | NA | TRBV12-3/TRBV12-4 | TGTGCCAGCAGTCGGACAGCAAACGAGCAGTACTTC | CASSRTANEQYF
TRBJ2-1 | NA | once | TRBV2 | TGTGCCAGCAGTGACGGGCTAGGCAATGAGCTGTTCTTC | CASSDGLGNELFF
TRBJ1-4 | NA | few | TRBV4-1 | TGCGCCAGCAGCCAAGGATGGGGGAATGAAAAACTGTTTTTT | CASSQGWGNEKLFF
TRBJ2-7 | TRBD1 | NA | TRBV20-1 | TGCAGTGCTAGGGTAGCCGACAGGGGCAAGCAGTACTTC | CSARVADRGKQYF
TRBJ2-7 | TRBD1 | few | TRBV20-1 | TGCAGTGCTAGAGATACCGGGACAGTCTCCTACGAGCAGTACTTC | CSARDTGTVSYEQYF
TRBJ1-1 | NA | NA | TRBV12-3/TRBV12-4 | TGTGCCAGCAGTCTGTGGGGGGCCACTGAAGCTTTCTTT | CASSLWGATEAFF
TRBJ2-2 | NA | NA | TRBV9 | TGTGCCAGCAGCGGTAAACAGGCGTCTAGTAACACCGGGGAGCTGTTTTTT | CASSGKQASSNTGELFF
TRBJ2-5 | NA | NA | TRBV20-1 | TGCAGTGCTCTATTACCACAGGGGGGGGTCCAAGAGACCCAGTACTTC | CSALLPQGGVQETQYF
TRBJ2-1 | TRBD2 | NA | TRBV5-6 | TGTGCCAGCAGCCCACCGGGACTAGCGGGCTACAATGAGCAGTTCTTC | CASSPPGLAGYNEQFF
TRBJ2-1 | NA | few | TRBV6-1 | TGTGCCAGCAGTGATCCCGGGACAATCGACAATGAGCAGTTCTTC | CASSDPGTIDNEQFF
TRBJ1-2 | NA | NA | TRBV29-1 | TGCAGCGGGTCGACAGCGCTCGGTGGCTACACCTTC | CSGSTALGGYTF
TRBJ1-6 | TRBD1 | few | TRBV20-1 | TGCAGTGCTACGGGACAGGCAAATTCACCCCTCCACTTT | CSATGQANSPLHF
TRBJ2-7 | NA | many | TRBV18 | TGTGCCAGCTCAACGACCCGGCCGCAGAACTCCTACGAGCAGTACTTC | CASSTTRPQNSYEQYF